Each of the 18 T cell receptor beta chains below was sequenced from the same sample in a study of cytomegalovirus exposure and HLA in healthy donors. This PCR relied on a set of 60 Vbeta primers and 13 Jbeta primers. TCRdb's copy holds only in-frame clones and misses some; the assay was immunoSEQ multiplex PCR. The data contain around 150,000 clones, approximately 60% of them singletons. The source material was PBMCs. The receptors derive from a middle-aged woman in good health and CMV-seronegative.

The table lists this clone with a count of one. V is TRBV7-9 and J is TRBJ1-4; maybe TRBD1 (6 bases). Trimming stripped 1 base from V and 4 bases from J, with 10 bases between. CDR3 length equals 15 residues. Per germline, CDR1 SEHNR and CDR2 FQNEAQ (reference sequence). The CDR3 protein is CASSLEGGGNEKLFF. CDR3 DNA: TGTGCCAGCAGCTTAGAGGGGGGGGGTAATGAAAAACTGTTTTTT.

This clone occurred once. J is TRBJ1-2 and V is TRBV28; unclear D gene. The CDR3 runs to 13 residues. Trimming pared 6 bases from V and 4 bases from J, leaving 12 bases between. From germline, CDR1 is MDHEN and CDR2 SYDVKM. As DNA, the CDR3 is TGTGCCAGCAGCACTCCCGCCCCCTATGGCTACACCTTC. Translating it yields CASSTPAPYGYTF.

This chain uses TRBV14 with TRBJ2-5; 8 bases agree with TRBD1. V lost 4 bases to trimming and J lost 5 bases; unmatched junction nucleotides: 9. Germline loops: CDR1 SGHDN, CDR2 FVKESK. CDR3 length: 15 residues. CDR3 sequence reads: CASSPRQGITETQYF. Written as DNA, the CDR3 is TGTGCCAGCAGCCCCCGACAGGGGATAACGGAGACCCAGTACTTC.

The V gene is TRBV7-9, the J gene TRBJ1-6; TRBD1 agrees at 7 bases. Germline trimming cut 5 bases from V and 5 bases from J; bases unmatched to any gene: 3. Germline V gene lookup returns CDR1 SEHNR and CDR2 FQNEAQ (reference sequence). The CDR3 covers 14 residues. DNA of the CDR3: TGTGCCAGCAGCGCGACAGGGAATAATTCACCCCTCCACTTT. Protein sequence: CASSATGNNSPLHF.

This chain links TRBV11-2 with TRBJ1-1, with D unclear. In germline, CDR1 is SGHAT, CDR2 FQNNGV. Between the trimmed V and J ends, which lost 0 bases and 2 bases, there was a span of 10 bases. The CDR3 consists of 15 residues. The CDR3, as DNA: TGTGCCAGCAGCTTAGATGCCAGAATTAACACTGAAGCTTTCTTT. Translating gives CASSLDARINTEAFF. The whole variable domain, remainder taken from reference TRBV11-2 and TRBJ1-1, is EAGVAQSPRYKIIEKRQSVAFWCNPISGHATLYWYQQILGQGPKLLIQFQNNGVVDDSQLPKDRFSAERLKGVDSTLKIQPAKLEDSAVYLCASSLDARINTEAFFGQGTRLTVV.

The rearrangement links TRBV14 to TRBJ2-5; 9 bases are a match to TRBD1. Near its end, the DNA agrees better with TRBJ2-7, so the J call may be wrong. CDR3 size: 14 residues. Germline CDR1 is SGHDN and CDR2 is FVKESK. The CDR3 bases are TGTGCCAGCAGCCCCTGGGACAGGGCCTACGAGCAGTACTTC. It translates to CASSPWDRAYEQYF.

The chain combines TRBV28 with TRBJ1-5; perhaps TRBD1 as D (6 bases). This CDR3 has 12 residues. Germline CDR1 and CDR2: MDHEN and SYDVKM. V shed 6 bases and J shed 7 bases, with 10 bases lying between them. The CDR3 loop reads CASRLGGQPQHF. In nucleotides, the CDR3 is TGTGCCAGCAGGCTAGGGGGACAGCCCCAGCATTTT. Drawing the rest from reference TRBV28 and TRBJ1-5, the complete variable domain is DVKVTQSSRYLVKRTGEKVFLECVQDMDHENMFWYRQDPGLGLRLIYFSYDVKMKEKGDIPEGYSVSREKKERFSLILESASTNQTSMYLCASRLGGQPQHFGDGTRLSIL.

The J gene is TRBJ1-5, the V gene TRBV6-5, with TRBD1 matching 8 bases. CDR3 length: 14 residues. The junction had 6 bases not matched to a gene; V was cut back by 6 bases and J by 5 bases. Looked up from germline, CDR1 is MNHEY and CDR2 is SVGAGI. The CDR3 region has the DNA TGTGCCAGCAGGCGCGACAGGGGCGATCAGCCCCAGCATTTT. As protein: CASRRDRGDQPQHF.

This clone was picked up a small number of times. The chain recombines TRBV7-9 with TRBJ1-4, with D possibly TRBD1 on 6 matching bases. The CDR3 contains 14 residues. Trimming shortened V by 5 bases and J by 2 bases, and 9 bases separated the two germline ends. The germline V gene has CDR1 SEHNR and CDR2 FQNEAQ (reference sequence). CDR3 DNA: TGTGCCAGCAGCAGGGGGTTGACTAATGAAAAACTGTTTTTT. This encodes CASSRGLTNEKLFF.

This clone was seen only once. The chain carries TRBV7-9 and TRBJ2-1; 10 bases agree with TRBD2. Germline assignment: CDR1 SEHNR and CDR2 FQNEAQ (reference sequence). The CDR3 spans 15 residues. The V and J ends lost 5 bases and 3 bases, in that order; junction bases with no gene match: 4. In DNA form, the CDR3 reads TGTGCCAGCAGCCCTAGCGGGGGCCACTACAATGAGCAGTTCTTC. Its translation: CASSPSGGHYNEQFF.

V gene TRBV4-1 combines with J gene TRBJ1-4; D unclear. CDR3 size: 16 residues. The germline V and J ends were trimmed by 4 bases and 5 bases, with 17 bases remaining between them. Germline assignment: CDR1 MGHRA and CDR2 YSYEKL. The DNA of the CDR3 is TGCGCCAGCAGCCTCTTAGGAGACCTCCCCAATGAAAAACTGTTTTTT. Encoded protein: CASSLLGDLPNEKLFF.

The chain is built from TRBV7-2 and TRBJ1-5; D is undetermined. Germline CDR1 reads SGHTA; CDR2 reads FQGNSA. The CDR3 runs to 13 residues. Trimming stripped 4 bases from V and 3 bases from J, with 7 bases between. This CDR3 is CASSSDTNQPQHF. CDR3 sequence (DNA): TGTGCCAGCAGCTCTGACACCAATCAGCCCCAGCATTTT.

This clone was observed a single time. This chain connects TRBV5-1 to TRBJ2-7; possible D gene TRBD1, 5 bases. From germline, CDR1 is SGHRS and CDR2 YFSETQ. The CDR3 is 14 amino acids. V gave up 4 bases and J gave up 0 bases, with 11 bases separating them. The CDR3 coding sequence is TGCGCCAGCAGCGTCCGACAGCCCTCCTACGAGCAGTACTTC. It is translated as CASSVRQPSYEQYF.

The chain has TRBV7-8 and TRBJ1-2; 7 bases map to TRBD1. Germline-derived CDR1 and CDR2 are SGHVS and FQNEAQ. This CDR3 comprises 12 residues. V was pared by 3 bases and J by 10 bases, with 5 bases of the junction left unmatched. The DNA for the CDR3 is TGTGCCAGCAGCTTCGACAGGGAAGTCTACACCTTC. Translating gives CASSFDREVYTF.

A word on this clone: Within the sample, other DNA sequences also encode this same CDR3. The rearrangement links TRBV9 to TRBJ1-3; 7 nucleotides line up with TRBD1. After removal of 2 bases from V and 4 bases from J, the junction contained 6 bases not matched to a gene. The CDR3 runs 15 residues. CDR1 and CDR2 from the germline V gene are SGDLS and YYNGEE. The CDR3 protein is CASSVASGGGNTIYF. The CDR3 coding sequence is TGTGCCAGCAGCGTGGCCTCAGGGGGAGGAAACACCATATATTTT.

This clone was seen a few times. The V and J genes are TRBV7-9 and TRBJ1-2; 12 positions match TRBD1. Germline V gives CDR1 SEHNR, CDR2 FQNEAQ (reference sequence). Trimming cost V 5 bases and J 8 bases; bases outside gene matches: 3. CDR3 size: 13 residues. The CDR3, as DNA: TGTGCCAGCAGCGTAGGGACAGGGGGCGGCTACACCTTC. Amino acid sequence: CASSVGTGGGYTF. Variable domain in full (rest from reference TRBV7-9 and TRBJ1-2): DTGVSQNPRHKITKRGQNVTFRCDPISEHNRLYWYRQTLGQGPEFLTYFQNEAQLEKSRLLSDRFSAERPKGSFSTLEIQRTEQGDSAMYLCASSVGTGGGYTFGSGTRLTVV.

The chain links TRBV6-5 to TRBJ1-3; 7 nucleotides match TRBD1. Germline V gene data show CDR1 as MNHEY and CDR2 as SVGAGI. J gave up 4 bases and V 4 bases, and 1 base lay outside the gene matches. CDR3 length equals 13 residues. The CDR3 nucleotides read TGTGCCAGCAGTTGGACAGGCGGAAACACCATATATTTT. It encodes CASSWTGGNTIYF.

This clone was recorded a few times. The chain employs TRBV6-1 and TRBJ2-7, with 7 bases that match TRBD2. Losses at the gene ends were 3 bases for V and 7 bases for J; bases not matched to a gene: 9. Germline V gives CDR1 MNHNS, CDR2 SASEGT. This CDR3 comprises 14 residues. CDR3 sequence reads: CASSDRGRGREQYF. The CDR3 bases are TGTGCCAGCAGTGATCGGGGGAGGGGTAGAGAGCAGTACTTC.